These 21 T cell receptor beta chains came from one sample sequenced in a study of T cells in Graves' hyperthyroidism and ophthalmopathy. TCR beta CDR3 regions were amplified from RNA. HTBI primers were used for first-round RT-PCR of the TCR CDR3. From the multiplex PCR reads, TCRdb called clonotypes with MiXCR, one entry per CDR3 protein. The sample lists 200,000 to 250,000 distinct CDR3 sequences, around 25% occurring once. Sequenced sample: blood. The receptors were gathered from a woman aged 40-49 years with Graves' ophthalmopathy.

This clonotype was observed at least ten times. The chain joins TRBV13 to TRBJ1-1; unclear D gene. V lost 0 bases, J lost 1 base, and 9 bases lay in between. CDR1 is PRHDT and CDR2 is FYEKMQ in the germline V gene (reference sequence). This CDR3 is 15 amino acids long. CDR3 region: CASSLGPQENTEAFF. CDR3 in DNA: TGTGCCAGCAGCTTAGGCCCGCAGGAGAACACTGAAGCTTTCTTT.

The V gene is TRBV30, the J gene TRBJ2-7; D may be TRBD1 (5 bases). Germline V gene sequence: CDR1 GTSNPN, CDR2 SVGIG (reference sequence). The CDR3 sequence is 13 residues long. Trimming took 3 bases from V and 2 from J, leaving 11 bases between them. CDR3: CAWSTPGPYEQYF. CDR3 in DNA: TGTGCCTGGAGCACTCCAGGGCCCTACGAGCAGTACTTC.

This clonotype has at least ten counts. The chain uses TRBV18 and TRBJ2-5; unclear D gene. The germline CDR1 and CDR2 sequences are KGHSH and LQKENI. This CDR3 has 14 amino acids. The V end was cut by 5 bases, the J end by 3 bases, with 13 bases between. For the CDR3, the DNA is TGTGCCAGCTCAGAGCAAACGCTGGAAGAGACCCAGTACTTC. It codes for CASSEQTLEETQYF.

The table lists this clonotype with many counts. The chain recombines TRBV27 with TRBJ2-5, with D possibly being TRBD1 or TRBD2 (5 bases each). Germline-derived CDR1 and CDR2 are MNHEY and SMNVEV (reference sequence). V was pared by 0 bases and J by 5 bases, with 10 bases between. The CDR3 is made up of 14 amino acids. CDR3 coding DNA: TGTGCCAGCAGTTTATCGAGGGGATTGGAGACCCAGTACTTC. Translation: CASSLSRGLETQYF.

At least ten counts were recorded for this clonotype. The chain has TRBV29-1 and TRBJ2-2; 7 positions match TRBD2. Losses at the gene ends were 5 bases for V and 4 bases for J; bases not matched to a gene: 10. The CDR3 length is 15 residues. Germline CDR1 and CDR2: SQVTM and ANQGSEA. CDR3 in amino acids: CSVRVGGPFTGELFF. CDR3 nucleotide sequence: TGCAGCGTTCGGGTGGGAGGGCCATTCACCGGGGAGCTGTTTTTT.

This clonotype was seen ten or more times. CDR3 sequence: CASSSARTGSGNTIYF. CDR3 nucleotide sequence: TGTGCCAGCAGTTCCGCCCGGACAGGCTCTGGAAACACCATATATTTT. This sequence joins TRBV12-3 or TRBV12-4 and TRBJ1-3, with 7 nucleotides matching TRBD1. Germline trimming cut 4 bases from V and 0 bases from J; bases unmatched to any gene: 6. The CDR3 is 16 residues long.

The DNA for the CDR3 is TGTGCCAGCAAACCCGGGGGGATGGGCAATCAGCCCCAGCATTTT. Its protein product is CASKPGGMGNQPQHF. The rearrangement uses TRBV6-1 and TRBJ1-5; D might be TRBD1 (5 bases). The V end was cut by 7 bases, the J end by 2 bases, with 15 bases between. The CDR3 runs to 15 residues. Looked up from germline, CDR1 is MNHNS and CDR2 is SASEGT.

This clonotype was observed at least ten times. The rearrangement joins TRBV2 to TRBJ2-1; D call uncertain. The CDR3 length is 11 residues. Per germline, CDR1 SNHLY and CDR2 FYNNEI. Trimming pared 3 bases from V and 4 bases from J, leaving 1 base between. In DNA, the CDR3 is TGTGCCAGCAGTGAGTACAATGAGCAGTTCTTC. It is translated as CASSEYNEQFF. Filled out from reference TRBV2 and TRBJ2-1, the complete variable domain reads EPEVTQTPSHQVTQMGQEVILRCVPISNHLYFYWYRQILGQKVEFLVSFYNNEISEKSEIFDDQFSVERPDGSNFTLKIRSTKLEDSAMYFCASSEYNEQFFGPGTRLTVL.

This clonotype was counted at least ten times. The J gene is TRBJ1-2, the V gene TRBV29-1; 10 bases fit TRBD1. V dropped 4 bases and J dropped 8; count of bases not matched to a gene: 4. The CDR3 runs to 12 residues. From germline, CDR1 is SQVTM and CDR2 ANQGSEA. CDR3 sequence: CSVVRDRGGYTF. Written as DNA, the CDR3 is TGCAGCGTTGTGCGGGACAGGGGCGGCTACACCTTC.

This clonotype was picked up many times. CDR3 nucleotide sequence: TGCGCCAGCAGTTGGCAGGGTTCGGCCACCGGGGAGCTGTTTTTT. This gives the protein CASSWQGSATGELFF. V gene TRBV5-1 combines with J gene TRBJ2-2, with TRBD1 as a possible D gene (5 bases). Trimming took 5 bases from V and 4 from J, leaving 15 bases between them. The CDR3 is 15 amino acids. Germline values: CDR1 SGHRS, CDR2 YFSETQ.

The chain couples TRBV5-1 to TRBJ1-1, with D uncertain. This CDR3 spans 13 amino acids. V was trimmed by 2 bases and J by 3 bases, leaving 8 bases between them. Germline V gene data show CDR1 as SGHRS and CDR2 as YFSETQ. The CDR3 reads CASSFQEDTEAFF. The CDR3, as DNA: TGCGCCAGCAGCTTCCAGGAGGACACTGAAGCTTTCTTT.

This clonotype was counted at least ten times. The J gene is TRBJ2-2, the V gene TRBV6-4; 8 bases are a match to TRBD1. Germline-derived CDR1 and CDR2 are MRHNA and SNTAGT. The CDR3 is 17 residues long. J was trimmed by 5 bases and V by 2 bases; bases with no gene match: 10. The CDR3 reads CASSDGQGARGTGELFF. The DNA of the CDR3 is TGTGCCAGCAGTGACGGGCAGGGGGCGAGGGGAACCGGGGAGCTGTTTTTT.

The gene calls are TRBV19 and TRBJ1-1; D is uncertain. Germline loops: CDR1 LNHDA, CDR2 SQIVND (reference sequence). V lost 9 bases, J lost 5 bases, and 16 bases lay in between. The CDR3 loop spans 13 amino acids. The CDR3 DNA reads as TGTGCCAGCAGTTCCCTTGCCTGGACTGAAGCTTTCTTT. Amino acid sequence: CASSSLAWTEAFF.

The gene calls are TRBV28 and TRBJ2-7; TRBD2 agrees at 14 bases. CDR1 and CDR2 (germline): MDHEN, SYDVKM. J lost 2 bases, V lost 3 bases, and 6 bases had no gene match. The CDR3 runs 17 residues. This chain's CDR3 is CASSFGLAGGQAYEQYF. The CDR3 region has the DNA TGTGCCAGCAGTTTCGGACTAGCGGGAGGCCAAGCCTACGAGCAGTACTTC.

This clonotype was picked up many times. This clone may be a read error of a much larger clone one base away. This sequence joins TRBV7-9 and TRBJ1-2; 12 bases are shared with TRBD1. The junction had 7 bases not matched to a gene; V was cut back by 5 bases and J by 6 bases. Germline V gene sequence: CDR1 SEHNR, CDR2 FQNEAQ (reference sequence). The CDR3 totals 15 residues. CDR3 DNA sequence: TGTGCCAGCAGCCCCGGGACAGGGGGCGACCATGGCTACACCTTC. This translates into CASSPGTGGDHGYTF.

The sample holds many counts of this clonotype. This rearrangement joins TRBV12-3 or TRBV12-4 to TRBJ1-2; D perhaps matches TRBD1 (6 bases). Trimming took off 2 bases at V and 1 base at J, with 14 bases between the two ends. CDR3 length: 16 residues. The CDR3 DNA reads TGTGCCAGCAGTTTAAGTAATGGAGGGGGTAACTATGGCTACACCTTC. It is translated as CASSLSNGGGNYGYTF.

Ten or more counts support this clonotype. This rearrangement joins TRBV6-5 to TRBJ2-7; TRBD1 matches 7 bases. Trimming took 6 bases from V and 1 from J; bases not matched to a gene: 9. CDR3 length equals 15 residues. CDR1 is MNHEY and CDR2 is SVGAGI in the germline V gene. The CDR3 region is CASRYNRGQSYEQYF. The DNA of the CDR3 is TGTGCCAGCAGGTATAACAGGGGACAGTCCTACGAGCAGTACTTC.

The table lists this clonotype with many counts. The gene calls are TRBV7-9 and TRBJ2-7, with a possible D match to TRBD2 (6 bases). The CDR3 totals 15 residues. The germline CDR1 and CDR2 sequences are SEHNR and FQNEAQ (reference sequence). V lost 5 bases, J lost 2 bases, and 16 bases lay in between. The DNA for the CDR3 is TGTGCCAGCAGCCCCTGGGGTAGCGGCGCCTACGAGCAGTACTTC. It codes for CASSPWGSGAYEQYF.

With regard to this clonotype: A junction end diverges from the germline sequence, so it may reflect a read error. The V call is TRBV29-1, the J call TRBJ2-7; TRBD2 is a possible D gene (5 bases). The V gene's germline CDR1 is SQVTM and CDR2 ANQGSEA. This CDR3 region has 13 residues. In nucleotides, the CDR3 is TGCAGCGTCCGCCACAGCGGCTCCTACGAGCAGTGCTTC. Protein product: CSVRHSGSYEQCF.

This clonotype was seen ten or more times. CDR3 bases: TGTGCCAGCAGTCCAACAAGAGGGGAGCAGTACTTC. Encoded protein: CASSPTRGEQYF. The chain uses TRBV6-5 and TRBJ2-7, with D maybe TRBD2 (5 bases). Germline CDR1 is MNHEY and CDR2 is SVGAGI. V was pared by 5 bases and J by 7 bases, with 12 bases between. CDR3 size: 12 residues.

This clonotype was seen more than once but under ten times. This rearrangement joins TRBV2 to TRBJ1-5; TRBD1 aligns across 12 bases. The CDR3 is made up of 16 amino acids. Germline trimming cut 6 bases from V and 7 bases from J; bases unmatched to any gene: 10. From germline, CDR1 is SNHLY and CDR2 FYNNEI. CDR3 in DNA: TGTGCCAGCAGACTGGGACAGGGGGCGTACGGGCAGCCCCAGCATTTT. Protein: CASRLGQGAYGQPQHF.